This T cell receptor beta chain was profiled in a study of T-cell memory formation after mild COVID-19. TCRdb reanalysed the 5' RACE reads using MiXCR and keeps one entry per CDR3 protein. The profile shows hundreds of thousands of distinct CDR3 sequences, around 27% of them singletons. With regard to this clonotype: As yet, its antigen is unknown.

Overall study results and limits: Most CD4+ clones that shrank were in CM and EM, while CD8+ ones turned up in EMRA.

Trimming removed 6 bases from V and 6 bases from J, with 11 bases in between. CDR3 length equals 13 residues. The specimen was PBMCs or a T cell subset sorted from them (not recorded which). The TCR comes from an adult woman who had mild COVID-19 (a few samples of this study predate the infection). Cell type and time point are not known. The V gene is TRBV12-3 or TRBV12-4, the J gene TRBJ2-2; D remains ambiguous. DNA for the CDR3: TGTGCCAGCAGATTATCAAGCGCCGGGGAGCTGTTTTTT. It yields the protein CASRLSSAGELFF.